Presented here are 8 T cell receptor beta chains from one specimen sequenced in a study of T cell repertoires in cytomegalovirus infection. In TCRdb, the reads were re-called with MiXCR into one record per CDR3 protein. The table lists about 740,000 distinct CDR3 sequences, 35% to 40% of them singletons. Sample: PBMCs. Every receptor here comes from a human donor in good health (CMV status not recorded). Some clones in this sample may be carry-over from other donors' samples.

CDR3 in amino acids: CASSSYDSPTGTGGEAFF. The DNA of the CDR3 is TGTGCCAGCAGTTCCTACGATTCTCCTACCGGGACAGGGGGCGAAGCTTTCTTT. The chain is built from TRBV28 and TRBJ1-1, with 12 bases aligning to TRBD1. The trim removed 4 bases at V and 8 bases at J, leaving 17 bases unmatched. Germline CDR1 MDHEN, CDR2 SYDVKM. CDR3 length: 18 amino acids.

The chain links TRBV7-2 to TRBJ2-5, with unresolved D. This CDR3 has 13 residues. With 1 base removed from V and 6 bases from J, the gap between germline ends came to 9 bases. Germline values: CDR1 SGHTA, CDR2 FQGNSA. CDR3 sequence (DNA): TGTGCCAGCAGCTTAGAAGGGTCGAAGACCCAGTACTTC. Its translation: CASSLEGSKTQYF. The whole variable domain, filled in from reference TRBV7-2 and TRBJ2-5, reads GAGVSQSPSNKVTEKGKDVELRCDPISGHTALYWYRQSLGQGLEFLIYFQGNSAPDKSGLPSDRFSAERTGGSVSTLTIQRTQQEDSAVYLCASSLEGSKTQYFGPGTRLLVL.

In the case of this clonotype: One end of the junction does not line up with germline, which may come from a read error. This sequence joins TRBV7-2 and TRBJ1-1; the D is unclear. CDR3 length: 16 residues. CDR1 is SGHTA, CDR2 FQGNSA, per germline. The CDR3 loop is CASCLAPGGMNTEAFF. In nucleotides, the CDR3 is TGTGCCAGCTGCTTAGCGCCCGGAGGGATGAACACTGAAGCTTTCTTT. The full variable domain, in which reference TRBV7-2 and TRBJ1-1 provide the parts outside the CDR3, is GAGVSQSPSNKVTEKGKDVELRCDPISGHTALYWYRQSLGQGLEFLIYFQGNSAPDKSGLPSDRFSAERTGGSVSTLTIQRTQQEDSAVYLCASCLAPGGMNTEAFFGQGTRLTVV.

The V and J genes are TRBV28 and TRBJ2-7; 7 positions agree with TRBD2. The V gene end was trimmed by 5 bases and the J gene end by 8 bases; junction bases not matched to a gene: 3. The CDR3 contains 11 residues. Germline V gene data show CDR1 as MDHEN and CDR2 as SYDVKM. The CDR3 bases are TGTGCCAGCAGTCTGGGGGGGAAGCAGTACTTC. Its translation: CASSLGGKQYF.

This chain links TRBV12-3 or TRBV12-4 with TRBJ2-6, with 10 bases matching TRBD2. The V and J ends lost 3 bases and 0 bases, in that order; junction bases with no gene match: 2. The CDR3 contains 17 residues. The CDR3 loop is CASSFASGSSGANVLTF. CDR3 DNA: TGTGCCAGCAGTTTCGCTAGCGGGAGCTCTGGGGCCAACGTCCTGACTTTC.

This clonotype was detected a few times. This chain connects TRBV5-1 to TRBJ1-1; 7 bases line up with TRBD1. The CDR3 spans 18 residues. Germline CDR1 reads SGHRS; CDR2 reads YFSETQ. The ends lost 0 bases at V and 7 bases at J; junction bases unmatched: 18. The CDR3 DNA sequence: TGCGCCAGCAGCTTGGCCTCCCTCTCCGACAGGGTGGTCGATGAAGCTTTCTTT. Encoded protein: CASSLASLSDRVVDEAFF.

In its sample, this clonotype was seen a few times. The chain links TRBV20-1 to TRBJ2-7; D could derive from TRBD1 or TRBD2 (5 bases each). V was clipped by 8 bases and J by 6 bases, with 20 bases between them. This CDR3 has 13 residues. Germline V lookup: CDR1 DFQATT, CDR2 SNEGSKA (reference sequence). Here the CDR3 DNA reads TGCAGTACTCGAGGGGCTAGCTCGGGCGAGCAGTACTTC. Translated: CSTRGASSGEQYF.

This clonotype was seen more than once but under ten times. V gene TRBV6-6 combines with J gene TRBJ1-2, with TRBD1 as a possible D gene (5 bases). Trimming removed 6 bases from V and 3 bases from J, with 23 bases in between. This CDR3 region has 17 residues. The germline V gene has CDR1 MNHNY and CDR2 SVGAGI (reference sequence). The CDR3 nucleotides read TGTGCCAGCAGAAAAAATGTTGAGGGGCGGATGGACTATGGCTACACCTTC. Encoded protein: CASRKNVEGRMDYGYTF.